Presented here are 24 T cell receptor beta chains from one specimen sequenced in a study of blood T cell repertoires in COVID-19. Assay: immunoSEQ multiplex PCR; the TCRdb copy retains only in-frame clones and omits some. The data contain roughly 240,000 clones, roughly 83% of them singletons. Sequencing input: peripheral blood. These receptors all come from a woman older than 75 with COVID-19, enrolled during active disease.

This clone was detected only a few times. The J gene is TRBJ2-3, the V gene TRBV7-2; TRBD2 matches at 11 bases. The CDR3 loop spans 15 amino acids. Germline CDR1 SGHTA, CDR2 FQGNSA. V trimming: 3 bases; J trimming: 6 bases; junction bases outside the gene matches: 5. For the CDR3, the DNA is TGTGCCAGCAGCTTTAGCGGGGGGGCTAGGGATACGCAGTATTTT. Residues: CASSFSGGARDTQYF.

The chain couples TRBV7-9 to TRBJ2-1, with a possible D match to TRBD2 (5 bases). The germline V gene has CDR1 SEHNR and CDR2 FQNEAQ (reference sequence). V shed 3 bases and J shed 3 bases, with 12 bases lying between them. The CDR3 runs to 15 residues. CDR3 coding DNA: TGTGCCAGCAGCTTTTATACCGGGAACTACAATGAGCAGTTCTTC. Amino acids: CASSFYTGNYNEQFF.

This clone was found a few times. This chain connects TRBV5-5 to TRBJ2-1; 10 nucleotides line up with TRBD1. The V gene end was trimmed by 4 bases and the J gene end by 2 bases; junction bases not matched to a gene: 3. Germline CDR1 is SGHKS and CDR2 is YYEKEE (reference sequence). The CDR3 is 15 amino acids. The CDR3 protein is CASSPGTGAYNEQFF. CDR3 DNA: TGTGCCAGCAGCCCCGGGACAGGGGCCTACAATGAGCAGTTCTTC.

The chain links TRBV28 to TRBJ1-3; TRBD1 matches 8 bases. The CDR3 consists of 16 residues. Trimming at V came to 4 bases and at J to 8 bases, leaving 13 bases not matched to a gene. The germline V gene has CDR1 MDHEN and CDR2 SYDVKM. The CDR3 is CASSSTDRVVWHTIYF. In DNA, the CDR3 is TGTGCCAGCAGTTCCACGGACAGGGTGGTCTGGCACACCATATATTTT.

The CDR3 loop reads CASSFAANYGYTF. The CDR3 DNA follows: TGTGCCAGCAGTTTTGCGGCTAACTATGGCTACACCTTC. This chain joins TRBV27 and TRBJ1-2; the D is unclear. Germline lookup yields CDR1 MNHEY and CDR2 SMNVEV (reference sequence). The CDR3 is made up of 13 amino acids. V dropped 3 bases and J dropped 0 bases, with 5 bases sitting between them.

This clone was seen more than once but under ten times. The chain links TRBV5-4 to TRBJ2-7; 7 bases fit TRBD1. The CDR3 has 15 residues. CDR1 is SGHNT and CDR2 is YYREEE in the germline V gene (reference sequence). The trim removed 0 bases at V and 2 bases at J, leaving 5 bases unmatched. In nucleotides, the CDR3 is TGTGCCAGCAGCTTGGGAACAGGGGAGACCTACGAGCAGTACGTC. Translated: CASSLGTGETYEQYV.

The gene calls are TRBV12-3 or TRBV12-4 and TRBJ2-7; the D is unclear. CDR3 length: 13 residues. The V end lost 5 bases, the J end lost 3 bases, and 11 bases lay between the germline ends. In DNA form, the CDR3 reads TGTGCCAGCAGTAACAGTCCAAGCTACGAGCAGTACTTC. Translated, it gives CASSNSPSYEQYF.

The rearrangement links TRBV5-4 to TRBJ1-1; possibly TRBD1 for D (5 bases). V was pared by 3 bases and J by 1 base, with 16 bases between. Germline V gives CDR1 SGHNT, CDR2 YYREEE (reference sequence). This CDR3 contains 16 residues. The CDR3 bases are TGTGCCAGCAGCTGGGGGGTCGAGTTGCGGAACACTGAAGCTTTCTTT. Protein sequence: CASSWGVELRNTEAFF.

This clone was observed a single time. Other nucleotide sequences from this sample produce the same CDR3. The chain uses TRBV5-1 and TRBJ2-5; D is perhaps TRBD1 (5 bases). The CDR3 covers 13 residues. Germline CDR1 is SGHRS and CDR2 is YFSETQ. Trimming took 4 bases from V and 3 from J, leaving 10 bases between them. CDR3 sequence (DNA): TGCGCCAGCAGCATAGACAGAGAAGAGACCCAGTACTTC. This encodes CASSIDREETQYF.

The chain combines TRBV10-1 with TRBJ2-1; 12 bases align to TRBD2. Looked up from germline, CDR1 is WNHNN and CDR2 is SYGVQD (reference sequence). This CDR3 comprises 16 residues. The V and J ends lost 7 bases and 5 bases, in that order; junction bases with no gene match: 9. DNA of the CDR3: TGCGCCAGCACCCCCGGACTAGCGGGGCTTGACAATGAGCAGTTCTTC. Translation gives CASTPGLAGLDNEQFF.

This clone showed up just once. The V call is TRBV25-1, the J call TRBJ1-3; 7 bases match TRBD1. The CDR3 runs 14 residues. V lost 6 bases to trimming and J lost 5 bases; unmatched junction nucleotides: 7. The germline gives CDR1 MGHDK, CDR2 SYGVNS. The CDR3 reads CASSPTGLRNTIYF. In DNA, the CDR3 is TGTGCCAGCAGCCCGACAGGGTTAAGAAACACCATATATTTT.

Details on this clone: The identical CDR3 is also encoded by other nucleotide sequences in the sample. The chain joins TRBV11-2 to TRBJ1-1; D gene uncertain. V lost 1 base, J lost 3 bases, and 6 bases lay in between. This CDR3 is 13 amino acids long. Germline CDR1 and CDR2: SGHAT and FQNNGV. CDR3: CASSLAGDTEAFF. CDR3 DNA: TGTGCCAGCAGCTTAGCCGGGGACACTGAAGCTTTCTTT.

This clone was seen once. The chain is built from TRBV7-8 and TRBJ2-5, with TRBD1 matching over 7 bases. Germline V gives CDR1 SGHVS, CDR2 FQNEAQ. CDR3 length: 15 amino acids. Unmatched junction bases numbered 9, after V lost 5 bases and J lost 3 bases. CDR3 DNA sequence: TGTGCCAGCAGCGGCCGACAGGGTAGGGAAGAGACCCAGTACTTC. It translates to CASSGRQGREETQYF.

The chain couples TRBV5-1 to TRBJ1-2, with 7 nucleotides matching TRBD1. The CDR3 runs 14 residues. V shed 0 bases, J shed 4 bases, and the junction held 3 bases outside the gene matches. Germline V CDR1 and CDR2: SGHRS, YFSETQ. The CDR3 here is CASSLDRGGYGYTF. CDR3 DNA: TGCGCCAGCAGCTTGGACAGGGGAGGCTATGGCTACACCTTC.

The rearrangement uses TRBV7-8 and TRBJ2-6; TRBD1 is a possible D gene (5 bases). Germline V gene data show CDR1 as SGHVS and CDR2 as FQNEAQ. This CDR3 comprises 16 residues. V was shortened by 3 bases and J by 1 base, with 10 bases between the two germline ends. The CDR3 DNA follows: TGTGCCAGCAGCTTTATTGCAGGGTCTGGGGCCAACGTCCTGACTTTC. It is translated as CASSFIAGSGANVLTF. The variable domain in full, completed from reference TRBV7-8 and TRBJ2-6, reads GAGVSQSPRYKVAKRGQDVALRCDPISGHVSLFWYQQALGQGPEFLTYFQNEAQLDKSGLPSDRFFAERPEGSVSTLKIQRTQQEDSAVYLCASSFIAGSGANVLTFGAGSRLTVL.

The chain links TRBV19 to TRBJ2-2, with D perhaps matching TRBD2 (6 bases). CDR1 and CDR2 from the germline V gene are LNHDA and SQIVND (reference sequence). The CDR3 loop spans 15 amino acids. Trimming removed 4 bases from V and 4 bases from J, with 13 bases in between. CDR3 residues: CASSSGGKSTGELFF. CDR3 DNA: TGTGCCAGTAGTAGTGGCGGGAAGTCCACCGGGGAGCTGTTTTTT.

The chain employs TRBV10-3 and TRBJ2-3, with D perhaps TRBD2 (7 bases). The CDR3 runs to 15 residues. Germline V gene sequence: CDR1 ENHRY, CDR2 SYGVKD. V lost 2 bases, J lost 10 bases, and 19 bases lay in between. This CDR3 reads CAISEDPGAGGSQYF. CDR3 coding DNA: TGTGCCATCAGTGAGGACCCGGGGGCCGGGGGGTCGCAGTATTTT.

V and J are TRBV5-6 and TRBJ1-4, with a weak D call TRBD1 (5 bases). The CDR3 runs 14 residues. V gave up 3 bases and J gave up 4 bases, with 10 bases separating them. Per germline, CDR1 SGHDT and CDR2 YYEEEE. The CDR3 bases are TGTGCCAGCAGCTGGAGGGGAGGTAATGAAAAACTGTTTTTT. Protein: CASSWRGGNEKLFF.

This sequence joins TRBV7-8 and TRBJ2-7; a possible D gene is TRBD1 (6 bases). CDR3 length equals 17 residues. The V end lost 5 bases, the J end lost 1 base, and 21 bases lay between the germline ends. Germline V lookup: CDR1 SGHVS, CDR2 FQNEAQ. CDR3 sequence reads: CASSVGSGGTGSYEQYV. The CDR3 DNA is TGTGCCAGCAGCGTAGGATCCGGAGGAACAGGGTCCTACGAGCAGTACGTC.

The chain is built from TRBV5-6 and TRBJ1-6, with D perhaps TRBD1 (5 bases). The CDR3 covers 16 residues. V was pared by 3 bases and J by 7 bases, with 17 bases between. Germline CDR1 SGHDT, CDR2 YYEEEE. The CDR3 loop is CASSSRSTALNSPLHF. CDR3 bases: TGTGCCAGCAGCTCGCGGTCGACAGCTTTAAATTCACCCCTCCACTTT.

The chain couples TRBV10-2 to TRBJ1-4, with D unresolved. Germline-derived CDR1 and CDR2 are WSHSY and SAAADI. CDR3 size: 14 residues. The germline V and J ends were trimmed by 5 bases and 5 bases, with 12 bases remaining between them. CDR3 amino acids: CASSLPPVNEKLFF. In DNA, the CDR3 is TGCGCCAGCAGTCTCCCCCCTGTCAATGAAAAACTGTTTTTT.

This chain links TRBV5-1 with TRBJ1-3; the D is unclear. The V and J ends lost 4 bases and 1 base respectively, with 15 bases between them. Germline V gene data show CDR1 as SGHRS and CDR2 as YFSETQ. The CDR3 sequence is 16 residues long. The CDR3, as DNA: TGCGCCAGCAGCACGGACTCGCGGGCTTCTGGAAACACCATATATTTT. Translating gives CASSTDSRASGNTIYF.

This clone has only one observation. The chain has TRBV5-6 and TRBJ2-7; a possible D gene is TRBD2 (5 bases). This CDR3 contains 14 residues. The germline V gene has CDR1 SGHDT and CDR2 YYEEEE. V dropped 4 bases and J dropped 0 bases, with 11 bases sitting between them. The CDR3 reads CASSLTGSSYEQYV. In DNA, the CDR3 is TGTGCCAGCAGCCTGACGGGGAGCTCCTACGAGCAGTACGTC.

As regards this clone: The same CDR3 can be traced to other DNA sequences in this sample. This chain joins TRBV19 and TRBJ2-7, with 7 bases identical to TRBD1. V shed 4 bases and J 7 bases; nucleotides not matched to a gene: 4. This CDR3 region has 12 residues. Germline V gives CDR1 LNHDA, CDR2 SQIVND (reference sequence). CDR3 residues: CASSTTGTEQYF. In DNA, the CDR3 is TGTGCCAGTAGTACGACAGGGACAGAGCAGTACTTC.